These 23 T cell receptor beta chains share one sample of origin, sequenced in a study of a mutant IDH1 vaccine in newly diagnosed glioma. Profiled with immunoSEQ multiplex PCR; TCRdb holds only in-frame clones, not every one. There are 25,000 to 35,000 clones in the sample; 80% to 90% occur only once, and 4% to 5.5% lies in the top ten. Time point: baseline, week 1 (first vaccination visit). Treatment indicated: pre-vaccination baseline after standard-of-care therapy. Sample: PBMCs, taken from a glioma patient treated with radiotherapy, temozolomide or both. These receptors came from a woman in her 40s with glioma.

The chain joins TRBV6-1 to TRBJ2-7, with a tentative D call TRBD2 (5 bases). Per germline, CDR1 MNHNS and CDR2 SASEGT. The CDR3 consists of 14 residues. V lost 9 bases and J 2 bases, leaving 17 bases between the germline ends. CDR3 protein: CASWNGVITYEQYF. As DNA, the CDR3 is TGTGCCAGTTGGAACGGGGTGATTACCTACGAGCAGTACTTC.

V usage is TRBV7-8 and J usage is TRBJ2-7, with a tentative D call TRBD1 (5 bases). The germline CDR1 and CDR2 sequences are SGHVS and FQNEAQ. Deletions cut 2 bases from V and 6 bases from J, with 11 bases between. This CDR3 spans 13 amino acids. CDR3 nucleotides: TGTGCCAGCAGCTTACCCCCAGGGCCCGAGCAGTACTTC. Its translation: CASSLPPGPEQYF.

The genes are TRBV4-1 and TRBJ2-7, with no clear D. This CDR3 is 14 amino acids long. V dropped 2 bases and J dropped 6 bases, with 14 bases sitting between them. In germline, CDR1 is MGHRA, CDR2 YSYEKL. This CDR3 reads CASSQYPAETEQYF. The CDR3 DNA is TGCGCCAGCAGCCAATACCCGGCGGAGACCGAGCAGTACTTC.

The chain recombines TRBV4-1 with TRBJ1-4; 11 nucleotides match TRBD1. The CDR3 consists of 17 residues. CDR1 and CDR2 (germline): MGHRA, YSYEKL. Trimming at V came to 3 bases and at J to 8 bases, leaving 11 bases not matched to a gene. The CDR3 protein is CASSHGTGGSAREKLFF. The CDR3 region has the DNA TGCGCCAGCAGCCACGGGACAGGGGGTTCCGCCAGGGAAAAACTGTTTTTT.

The rearrangement joins TRBV2 to TRBJ1-2; no definite D call. Germline V gene lookup returns CDR1 SNHLY and CDR2 FYNNEI. The V and J ends lost 7 bases and 2 bases respectively, with 8 bases between them. The CDR3 extends over 12 amino acids. This CDR3 reads CASTNLNYGYTF. As DNA, the CDR3 is TGTGCCAGCACCAACTTAAACTATGGCTACACCTTC.

This rearrangement joins TRBV6-6 to TRBJ2-3; TRBD2 matches 10 bases. Looked up from germline, CDR1 is MNHNY and CDR2 is SVGAGI (reference sequence). Trimming took 6 bases from V and 5 from J; bases not matched to a gene: 8. The CDR3 spans 15 residues. CDR3 nucleotides: TGTGCCAGCAGCTCCTCTAGCGGGAGTGTAGATACGCAGTATTTT. This gives the protein CASSSSSGSVDTQYF.

This clone has a handful of counts. The chain is built from TRBV30 and TRBJ1-4, with 7 bases fitting TRBD1. Trimming at V came to 1 base and at J to 8 bases, leaving 10 bases not matched to a gene. Germline-derived CDR1 and CDR2 are GTSNPN and SVGIG (reference sequence). There are 15 residues in the CDR3. CDR3 nucleotide sequence: TGTGCCTGGAGTGCATCGACAGGGTATCAGGAAAAACTGTTTTTT. Its translation is CAWSASTGYQEKLFF.

This rearrangement joins TRBV18 to TRBJ2-6; 9 nucleotides agree with TRBD1. Germline V CDR1 and CDR2: KGHSH, LQKENI. V shed 5 bases, J shed 1 base, and the junction held 6 bases outside the gene matches. CDR3 length: 17 residues. The CDR3 loop reads CASSELGQGSGANVLTF. As DNA, the CDR3 is TGTGCCAGCTCAGAACTGGGACAGGGTTCTGGGGCCAACGTCCTGACTTTC.

The chain links TRBV21-1 to TRBJ2-5; the table names TRBD1, a call not compared with the DNA. Gene TRBJ2-7 matches the end of the DNA better, so the J call may be wrong. TRBV21-1 corresponds to a pseudogene. The length of the CDR3 is 15 residues. The CDR3 DNA reads as TGTGCCAGCAGCGAGACATGCAGGGTCGGTTACGAGCAGTACTTC. Its translation is CASSETCRVGYEQYF.

The rearrangement uses TRBV27 and TRBJ2-7; TRBD2 matches 7 bases. The CDR3 totals 13 residues. Germline V gives CDR1 MNHEY, CDR2 SMNVEV (reference sequence). J lost 3 bases, V lost 3 bases, and 2 bases had no gene match. Here the CDR3 DNA reads TGTGCCAGCAGTTTGAGGGAGGGCTACGAGCAGTACTTC. It is translated as CASSLREGYEQYF.

This clone was detected only once. The chain combines TRBV6-6 with TRBJ2-2; no firm D call. V lost 5 bases to trimming and J lost 0 bases, with 10 bases between them. The CDR3 contains 15 residues. CDR1 and CDR2 from the germline V gene are MNHNY and SVGAGI (reference sequence). The chain's CDR3 is CASSKSGPNTGELFF. The CDR3 DNA reads as TGTGCCAGCAGTAAGTCTGGACCGAACACCGGGGAGCTGTTTTTT.

The genes are TRBV6-4 and TRBJ2-7; D not resolved. Trimming removed 5 bases at V and 2 bases at J, with 13 bases between. The V gene's germline CDR1 is MRHNA and CDR2 SNTAGT. The CDR3 contains 14 residues. CDR3 nucleotide sequence: TGTGCCAGCAGTCACTGGACGGCTGCCTACGAGCAGTACTTC. Its translation: CASSHWTAAYEQYF.

The chain couples TRBV6-1 to TRBJ1-5; D is possibly TRBD1 (5 bases). The V end was cut by 6 bases, the J end by 2 bases, with 8 bases between. Germline V gene data show CDR1 as MNHNS and CDR2 as SASEGT. The CDR3 runs 13 residues. Written as DNA, the CDR3 is TGTGCCAGCAGGACAGCAGGCAATCAGCCCCAGCATTTT. As protein: CASRTAGNQPQHF.

The V and J genes are TRBV29-1 and TRBJ2-5; the D gene is possibly TRBD2 (6 bases). CDR1 SQVTM and CDR2 ANQGSEA come from the germline V gene. V dropped 7 bases and J dropped 3 bases, with 12 bases sitting between them. The CDR3 is made up of 12 amino acids. CDR3: CSGSSVEETQYF. The CDR3 region has the DNA TGCAGCGGATCTAGCGTCGAAGAGACCCAGTACTTC. Complete variable domain (other parts from reference TRBV29-1 and TRBJ2-5): SAVISQKPSRDICQRGTSLTIQCQVDSQVTMMFWYRQQPGQSLTLIATANQGSEATYESGFVIDKFPISRPNLTFSTLTVSNMSPEDSSIYLCSGSSVEETQYFGPGTRLLVL.

The chain employs TRBV7-2 and TRBJ2-1, with D perhaps matching TRBD2 (6 bases). V was shortened by 1 base and J by 0 bases, with 7 bases between the two germline ends. The CDR3 runs to 15 residues. In germline, CDR1 is SGHTA, CDR2 FQGNSA. This CDR3 is CASSLVRGSYNEQFF. CDR3 bases: TGTGCCAGCAGCTTAGTGCGGGGCTCCTACAATGAGCAGTTCTTC. The full variable domain, completed using reference TRBV7-2 and TRBJ2-1, is GAGVSQSPSNKVTEKGKDVELRCDPISGHTALYWYRQSLGQGLEFLIYFQGNSAPDKSGLPSDRFSAERTGGSVSTLTIQRTQQEDSAVYLCASSLVRGSYNEQFFGPGTRLTVL.

This rearrangement joins TRBV28 to TRBJ1-6; 7 bases line up with TRBD1. Germline-derived CDR1 and CDR2 are MDHEN and SYDVKM. The CDR3 runs 14 residues. The J segment lost 6 bases and the V segment lost 8 bases, leaving 7 bases of the junction unmatched. CDR3 sequence reads: CASLTGQLNSPLHF. CDR3 DNA: TGTGCCAGCTTGACGGGACAGCTTAATTCACCCCTCCACTTT.

This clone was observed a few times. The chain employs TRBV5-1 and TRBJ2-2; tentatively, D is TRBD1 or TRBD2 (6 bases each). Germline loops: CDR1 SGHRS, CDR2 YFSETQ. Trimming shortened V by 0 bases and J by 1 base, and 19 bases separated the two germline ends. The CDR3 contains 19 residues. CDR3 protein: CASSLVWGASSKNTGELFF. The CDR3 nucleotides are TGCGCCAGCAGCTTGGTTTGGGGGGCGTCATCTAAGAACACCGGGGAGCTGTTTTTT. Using reference TRBV5-1 and TRBJ2-2 for the parts outside the CDR3, the full variable domain is KAGVTQTPRYLIKTRGQQVTLSCSPISGHRSVSWYQQTPGQGLQFLFEYFSETQRNKGNFPGRFSGRQFSNSRSEMNVSTLELGDSALYLCASSLVWGASSKNTGELFFGEGSRLTVL.

V is TRBV6-1 and J is TRBJ2-3, with 8 positions matching TRBD1. J was trimmed by 3 bases and V by 4 bases; bases with no gene match: 12. The length of the CDR3 is 17 residues. The germline V gene encodes CDR1 MNHNS and CDR2 SASEGT. CDR3 sequence reads: CASSGYTWTGRTDTQYF. CDR3 nucleotides: TGTGCCAGCAGTGGTTATACCTGGACAGGGAGGACAGATACGCAGTATTTT.

This clone is a singleton in its sample. J is TRBJ1-1 and V is TRBV5-8; D is ambiguous. This CDR3 spans 16 amino acids. Germline V gives CDR1 SGHTS, CDR2 YDEGEE. V lost 2 bases to trimming and J lost 0 bases, with 14 bases between them. CDR3 coding DNA: TGTGCCAGCAGCTTCGGTACGTACCTCATGAACACTGAAGCTTTCTTT. Its translation is CASSFGTYLMNTEAFF.

The CDR3 region has the DNA TGTGCCAGCAGCGGACAGGTTTACTCTGGAAACACCATATATTTT. Its translation: CASSGQVYSGNTIYF. The chain recombines TRBV2 with TRBJ1-3, with 7 bases aligning to TRBD1. V lost 6 bases, J lost 0 bases, and 5 bases stayed unmatched. The CDR3 totals 15 residues. From germline, CDR1 is SNHLY and CDR2 FYNNEI.

The chain uses TRBV5-1 and TRBJ2-3; 7 nucleotides align to TRBD2. V trimming: 4 bases; J trimming: 0 bases; junction bases outside the gene matches: 8. The germline gives CDR1 SGHRS, CDR2 YFSETQ. CDR3 length equals 16 residues. The CDR3 reads CASSGNSGPSTDTQYF. The DNA of the CDR3 is TGCGCCAGCAGCGGGAATAGCGGGCCTAGCACAGATACGCAGTATTTT.

The rearrangement uses TRBV5-1 and TRBJ2-1; D is unresolved. The V gene's germline CDR1 is SGHRS and CDR2 YFSETQ. The CDR3 is made up of 16 amino acids. The V end was cut by 4 bases, the J end by 2 bases, with 16 bases between. CDR3 amino acids: CASSPDGRRTYNEQFF. CDR3 bases: TGCGCCAGCAGCCCGGATGGCAGACGGACCTACAATGAGCAGTTCTTC.

This chain links TRBV6-5 with TRBJ2-7; D gene uncertain. CDR1 is MNHEY and CDR2 is SVGAGI in the germline V gene. This CDR3 region has 14 residues. Trimming took off 2 bases at V and 5 bases at J, with 13 bases between the two ends. CDR3 coding DNA: TGTGCCAGCAGTTACGGTAGGCTTACCCACGAGCAGTACTTC. It codes for CASSYGRLTHEQYF.